Presented here are 4 T cell receptor beta chains from one specimen sequenced in a study of yellow fever vaccine responses in identical twins. TCRdb independently ran MiXCR on the RT-PCR reads; one entry per CDR3 protein. The sample holds fewer than 1,000 distinct CDR3 sequences, about 80% seen once. This sample comprised T cells from blood (PBMCs), unsorted or a sorted subset (not recorded which), obtained before or after yellow fever vaccination (not recorded which). Receptor source: a female donor who received the yellow fever vaccine.

The CDR3 DNA reads TGTGCCAGCAGCTTAGACGGCAATGAGCAGTTCTTC. This translates into CASSLDGNEQFF. The chain uses TRBV11-2 and TRBJ2-1; D call uncertain. This CDR3 contains 12 residues. Trimming removed 0 bases from V and 6 bases from J, with 3 bases in between. Germline-derived CDR1 and CDR2 are SGHAT and FQNNGV.

The chain links TRBV4-1 to TRBJ2-1; D unresolved. Trimming cost V 7 bases and J 5 bases, with 12 bases left between them. CDR1 and CDR2 from the germline V gene are MGHRA and YSYEKL. CDR3 length: 13 residues. CDR3: CASKPNNDNEQFF. In nucleotides, the CDR3 is TGCGCCAGCAAACCCAACAACGACAATGAGCAGTTCTTC.

The gene calls are TRBV19 and TRBJ1-5, with D uncertain. CDR3 length equals 15 residues. CDR1 is LNHDA, CDR2 SQIVND, per germline (reference sequence). V was clipped by 3 bases and J by 0 bases, with 9 bases between them. CDR3 bases: TGTGCCAGTAGTATTATGGCAGTTAGCAATCAGCCCCAGCATTTT. This gives the protein CASSIMAVSNQPQHF.

The chain combines TRBV11-2 with TRBJ2-1, with TRBD2 identical over 7 bases. J was trimmed by 9 bases and V by 2 bases; bases with no gene match: 4. This CDR3 has 13 residues. The germline CDR1 and CDR2 sequences are SGHAT and FQNNGV. The CDR3 DNA is TGTGCCAGCAGCTTATCAGCGGGGTTTGAGCAGTTCTTC. Its protein is CASSLSAGFEQFF.